The T cell receptor beta chain described here comes from a study of response to subunit inactivated influenza vaccine (dated by TCRdb to the late 2010s). Context from the whole study: Deep quantitative T cell receptor repertoire profiling was used in the study to track responses to a trivalent subunit inactivated influenza vaccine. Broad study findings and their caveats: It was suggested by the authors that each seasonal influenza vaccination may recruit only a limited number of new T cells.

This clonotype was seen a single time. The specificity of this receptor is unknown. No per-base quality is available; no much larger clone lies one base away. A solitary read yields weak support. Library construction relied on RT-PCR. The reads were generated on an Illumina HiSeq 2500. Using fastp trimming at Q25 and MiXCR clonotype assembly, TCRdb reanalyzed the public sequencing data and kept in-frame beta chains. Identical CDR3 proteins give one entry, which carries the most common genes and DNA. The sample contains approximately 500,000 distinct CDR3 sequences, roughly 25% of them found a single time. 2.5% to 3% of the sample lies in the top ten. CDR1 and CDR2 are drawn from the germline V gene: MDHEN, SYDVKM. V and J are trimmed by 5 bases and 1 base, and the gene matches miss 15 bases of the junction. Inclusive of the bounding cysteine and phenylalanine, the CDR3 is 18 residues long. Of the read, only the CDR3 DNA is kept; its 54 bases are in frame from base 1.

The data also belong to a second study, concerning T cells expressing NK-cell markers. As that second paper reports: 5'RACE template switching, by which a universal primer site and unique molecular identifiers were added, was used to make TCR beta cDNA libraries. Under 10 donors provided sorted CD3+CD56+NKG2C+, CD3+CD56+NKG2C- and CD3+CD56-NKG2C+ T-cell subsets, whose TCR beta-chain repertoires were profiled. Among the eight sequenced donors, only one was HCMV-seronegative, while the other seven were HCMV-seropositive. To restrict sorting to alphabetaTCR-expressing T cells, an anti-gammadeltaTCR antibody was added in several experiments. In five to seven donors, the dominant CD3+CD56+NKG2C+ clonotypes were found to rank among the top 10 CD8+ clonotypes and to make up about 1.0-7.5% of CD8+ T cells. Those dominant clonotypes were again the most abundant among CD3+CD56-NKG2C+ cells in several donors, at about 28.3-65%. It remained unclear whether the expanded NKG2C-expressing T cell clones were specific for HCMV antigens. The eight sequenced donors were randomly selected healthy volunteers, three men and five women. HCMV-specific IgG was detected in serum with a commercial ELISA kit to determine HCMV serostatus. Peripheral blood mononuclear cells were isolated from blood by Ficoll density gradient centrifugation. CD4+ and CD8+ T cells were isolated from PBMC by magnetic immunoseparation with Miltenyi isolation kits. Synthesis of cDNA was primed from the TCR beta constant segment and was followed by two consecutive PCR amplification steps. Libraries were sequenced as 2 x 150 bp reads on Illumina HiSeq 2000/2500, MiSeq or NextSeq. MIGEC was used to demultiplex reads and group the reads by UMI, and MiTCR was used to assemble and quantify clonotypes. To exclude erroneous sequences, only TCR cDNA sequences supported by at least two reads were retained. The tcR package was used for downstream repertoire analysis, and clonotypes were matched between fractions using CDR3 nucleotide sequence together with V segment. VDJmatch was used to annotate antigen specificity against VDJdb, with one amino acid substitution in CDR3 allowed.

This specimen consisted of CD4+ T cells sorted from PBMCs, obtained 12 days after vaccination. The chain links TRBV28 with TRBJ2-7; 9 central nucleotides agree with TRBD2. The TCR originated in a man aged 50 to 60 who received an inactivated influenza vaccine. Donor details come from another sample of the same person, matched by shared clones. CDR3 sequence: CASSTSSGVSSLSYEQYF. The nucleotide sequence reads TGTGCCAGCAGTACTTCTAGCGGGGTATCCTCCCTTTCCTACGAGCAGTACTTC.